One sample yielded the 30 T cell receptor beta chains listed below, sequenced in a study of cytomegalovirus exposure and HLA in healthy donors. Primers for the PCR totalled 60 Vbeta and 13 Jbeta. This table comes from immunoSEQ multiplex PCR, and its TCRdb copy is limited to in-frame clones, with some not included. The sample table includes around 110,000 clones. Sample: PBMCs. Receptor source: a young man in good health and CMV-seronegative.

The chain couples TRBV18 to TRBJ2-7; possible D gene TRBD2, 6 bases. CDR3 length: 15 residues. Germline lookup yields CDR1 KGHSH and CDR2 LQKENI. Trimming shortened V by 3 bases and J by 0 bases, and 12 bases separated the two germline ends. CDR3 bases: TGTGCCAGCTCACCTGGAGGGACGTCCTCCTACGAGCAGTACTTC. It codes for CASSPGGTSSYEQYF.

The gene calls are TRBV2 and TRBJ1-6; TRBD1 aligns across 7 bases. With V trimmed by 8 bases and J by 12 bases, 10 bases remained unmatched. Germline V lookup: CDR1 SNHLY, CDR2 FYNNEI. The CDR3 has 13 amino acids. CDR3 sequence reads: CASQIETGQPLHF. CDR3 nucleotides: TGTGCCAGCCAGATAGAGACAGGGCAACCCCTCCACTTT.

This chain joins TRBV6-6 and TRBJ2-7; the match to TRBD2 covers 10 bases. The CDR3 covers 16 residues. The V and J ends lost 7 bases and 0 bases, in that order; junction bases with no gene match: 9. CDR1 and CDR2 from the germline V gene are MNHNY and SVGAGI (reference sequence). This chain's CDR3 is CASIERGGQSSYEQYF. CDR3 nucleotides: TGTGCCAGCATAGAGCGGGGGGGCCAGAGCTCCTACGAGCAGTACTTC.

The V call is TRBV7-2, the J call TRBJ1-6; D not certain. The CDR3 consists of 14 residues. In germline, CDR1 is SGHTA, CDR2 FQGNSA. V was trimmed by 6 bases and J by 0 bases, leaving 6 bases between them. CDR3 protein: CASRASSYNSPLHF. The CDR3 DNA sequence: TGTGCCAGCAGAGCGAGCTCCTATAATTCACCCCTCCACTTT. The full variable domain, with the rest looked up from reference TRBV7-2 and TRBJ1-6, is GAGVSQSPSNKVTEKGKDVELRCDPISGHTALYWYRQSLGQGLEFLIYFQGNSAPDKSGLPSDRFSAERTGGSVSTLTIQRTQQEDSAVYLCASRASSYNSPLHFGNGTRLTVT.

This chain joins TRBV11-1 and TRBJ2-7; 8 bases align to TRBD2. The CDR3 contains 16 residues. J gave up 2 bases and V 5 bases, and 11 bases lay outside the gene matches. CDR1 and CDR2 (germline): SGHAT, FQDESV (reference sequence). The CDR3 reads CASSGGFSGGAYEQYF. The CDR3 DNA reads as TGTGCCAGCAGCGGGGGGTTCAGCGGGGGAGCCTACGAGCAGTACTTC.

V usage is TRBV7-2 and J usage is TRBJ2-1, with TRBD1 identical over 7 bases. J was trimmed by 5 bases and V by 1 base; bases with no gene match: 2. In germline, CDR1 is SGHTA, CDR2 FQGNSA. The CDR3 sequence is 14 residues long. Here the CDR3 reads CASSLETGDNEQFF. CDR3 in DNA: TGTGCCAGCAGCTTAGAAACAGGGGACAATGAGCAGTTCTTC.

The chain employs TRBV15 and TRBJ2-7; tentatively, D is TRBD1 (6 bases). V shed 0 bases and J shed 3 bases, with 15 bases lying between them. Per germline, CDR1 LNHNV and CDR2 YYDKDF (reference sequence). This CDR3 has 16 residues. The chain's CDR3 is CATSRDLTGQGYEQYF. CDR3 coding DNA: TGTGCCACCAGCAGAGATTTAACAGGGCAAGGCTACGAGCAGTACTTC.

This chain uses TRBV19 with TRBJ1-1, with 9 bases identical to TRBD1. The CDR3 loop spans 13 amino acids. Germline V CDR1 and CDR2: LNHDA, SQIVND (reference sequence). The ends lost 11 bases at V and 7 bases at J; junction bases unmatched: 11. CDR3 in amino acids: CAAEGQGYSEAFF. CDR3 coding DNA: TGTGCCGCCGAGGGACAGGGATATAGTGAAGCTTTCTTT.

This sequence joins TRBV30 and TRBJ1-5; D is undetermined. Germline V gene data show CDR1 as GTSNPN and CDR2 as SVGIG (reference sequence). The V end lost 2 bases, the J end lost 4 bases, and 12 bases lay between the germline ends. CDR3 length: 14 amino acids. The DNA of the CDR3 is TGTGCCTGGAGTCACGGGGAGAGGAATCAGCCCCAGCATTTT. As protein: CAWSHGERNQPQHF.

The chain couples TRBV30 to TRBJ2-5, with 10 nucleotides matching TRBD1. The better agreement between TRBJ2-7 and the DNA end casts doubt on the J call. The CDR3 loop spans 15 amino acids. The germline gives CDR1 GTSNPN, CDR2 SVGIG (reference sequence). CDR3 DNA: TGTGCCTGGAGTGTAGGACAGGGGGTTTGGTACGAGCAGTACTTC. It is translated as CAWSVGQGVWYEQYF.

The chain recombines TRBV5-1 with TRBJ1-5; D remains ambiguous. CDR1 is SGHRS, CDR2 YFSETQ, per germline. This CDR3 region has 15 residues. Trimming removed 2 bases from V and 6 bases from J, with 15 bases in between. The CDR3 reads CASSFFGDPSQPQHF. DNA for the CDR3: TGCGCCAGCAGCTTCTTCGGAGACCCTAGTCAGCCCCAGCATTTT. Full variable domain (remainder filled in from reference TRBV5-1 and TRBJ1-5): KAGVTQTPRYLIKTRGQQVTLSCSPISGHRSVSWYQQTPGQGLQFLFEYFSETQRNKGNFPGRFSGRQFSNSRSEMNVSTLELGDSALYLCASSFFGDPSQPQHFGDGTRLSIL.

The genes are TRBV18 and TRBJ2-3, with D possibly TRBD2 on 6 matching bases. Germline V CDR1 and CDR2: KGHSH, LQKENI. The V end lost 9 bases, the J end lost 0 bases, and 13 bases lay between the germline ends. The CDR3 runs to 14 residues. CDR3 sequence (DNA): TGTGCCAGTGGGCTAGCGATTAGCACAGATACGCAGTATTTT. Its protein is CASGLAISTDTQYF.

The chain employs TRBV15 and TRBJ1-5, with D unclear. The CDR3 is 15 residues long. Germline CDR1 is LNHNV and CDR2 is YYDKDF (reference sequence). V lost 0 bases, J lost 0 bases, and 6 bases lay in between. CDR3 sequence: CATSREGSSNQPQHF. Written as DNA, the CDR3 is TGTGCCACCAGCAGAGAGGGCAGTAGCAATCAGCCCCAGCATTTT.

This chain joins TRBV7-9 and TRBJ1-2, with 8 bases lining up with TRBD1. CDR1 and CDR2 from the germline V gene are SEHNR and FQNEAQ (reference sequence). V gave up 5 bases and J gave up 5 bases; unmatched junction bases: 10. This CDR3 is 15 amino acids long. This CDR3 reads CASSAGGTGGYGYTF. CDR3 coding DNA: TGTGCCAGCAGCGCAGGAGGGACAGGAGGGTATGGCTACACCTTC.

The chain uses TRBV9 and TRBJ2-1, with 7 nucleotides matching TRBD2. V gave up 6 bases and J gave up 8 bases; unmatched junction bases: 11. Looked up from germline, CDR1 is SGDLS and CDR2 is YYNGEE. The CDR3 spans 14 residues. In DNA, the CDR3 is TGTGCCAGCAAAAGGAGCGGGGCCGGCGATGAGCAGTTCTTC. Its translation: CASKRSGAGDEQFF. Supplemented by reference TRBV9 and TRBJ2-1, the full variable domain reads DSGVTQTPKHLITATGQRVTLRCSPRSGDLSVYWYQQSLDQGLQFLIQYYNGEERAKGNILERFSAQQFPDLHSELNLSSLELGDSALYFCASKRSGAGDEQFFGPGTRLTVL.

The chain joins TRBV19 to TRBJ2-2, with 8 bases fitting TRBD1. Per the germline V gene, CDR1 is LNHDA and CDR2 is SQIVND (reference sequence). The J segment lost 1 base and the V segment lost 5 bases, leaving 3 bases of the junction unmatched. The CDR3 has 15 amino acids. The CDR3 is CASSEQGVNTGELFF. CDR3 nucleotide sequence: TGTGCCAGTAGTGAACAGGGGGTGAACACCGGGGAGCTGTTTTTT. The variable domain in full, completed from reference TRBV19 and TRBJ2-2, reads DGGITQSPKYLFRKEGQNVTLSCEQNLNHDAMYWYRQDPGQGLRLIYYSQIVNDFQKGDIAEGYSVSREKKESFPLTVTSAQKNPTAFYLCASSEQGVNTGELFFGEGSRLTVL.

V usage is TRBV7-9 and J usage is TRBJ2-1; 9 nucleotides match TRBD2. In germline, CDR1 is SEHNR, CDR2 FQNEAQ (reference sequence). CDR3 length: 16 residues. The V segment lost 1 base and the J segment 8 bases; nucleotides outside the gene matches: 9. Here the CDR3 DNA reads TGTGCCAGCAGCTTAGACCTAGCGGGGATGAACGATGAGCAGTTCTTC. Its protein is CASSLDLAGMNDEQFF.

This rearrangement joins TRBV5-6 to TRBJ2-7; the D gene is possibly TRBD2 (5 bases). Germline CDR1 is SGHDT and CDR2 is YYEEEE. CDR3 length equals 13 residues. With 0 bases removed from V and 7 bases from J, the gap between germline ends came to 11 bases. CDR3 DNA sequence: TGTGCCAGCAGCTTGGGCCCTCCGGGAGAGCAGTACTTC. Its protein is CASSLGPPGEQYF. The whole variable domain, filled in from reference TRBV5-6 and TRBJ2-7, reads DAGVTQSPTHLIKTRGQQVTLRCSPKSGHDTVSWYQQALGQGPQFIFQYYEEEERQRGNFPDRFSGHQFPNYSSELNVNALLLGDSALYLCASSLGPPGEQYFGPGTRLTVT.

The J gene is TRBJ1-2, the V gene TRBV5-6, with 11 positions matching TRBD1. The V segment lost 4 bases and the J segment 4 bases; nucleotides outside the gene matches: 9. This CDR3 has 16 amino acids. Germline assignment: CDR1 SGHDT and CDR2 YYEEEE. Written as DNA, the CDR3 is TGTGCCAGCAGCCCGCAATGGACAGGGGGCGGCTATGGCTACACCTTC. Its translation: CASSPQWTGGGYGYTF.

The V call is TRBV6-5, the J call TRBJ2-5; TRBD2 agrees at 10 bases. The CDR3 has 16 residues. Germline lookup yields CDR1 MNHEY and CDR2 SVGAGI. Trimming at V came to 3 bases and at J to 4 bases, leaving 8 bases not matched to a gene. The chain's CDR3 is CASSYWLAGVGETQYF. CDR3 in DNA: TGTGCCAGCAGTTATTGGCTAGCGGGGGTTGGAGAGACCCAGTACTTC.

The gene calls are TRBV6-5 and TRBJ2-1, with D perhaps matching TRBD2 (5 bases). The CDR3 loop spans 13 amino acids. V shed 7 bases and J shed 10 bases, with 17 bases lying between them. Germline CDR1 MNHEY, CDR2 SVGAGI. The CDR3 sequence: CASTSPRGGEQFF. The CDR3 bases are TGTGCCAGCACCTCGCCTCGGGGTGGGGAGCAGTTCTTC.

This chain links TRBV7-3 with TRBJ1-1; the D gene is possibly TRBD1 (6 bases). Germline-derived CDR1 and CDR2 are SGHTA and FQGTGA. The CDR3 totals 16 residues. Trimming cost V 5 bases and J 3 bases, with 19 bases left between them. The CDR3 protein is CASSRQGGLGDTEAFF. The CDR3 DNA sequence: TGTGCCAGCAGCCGGCAAGGGGGATTAGGGGACACTGAAGCTTTCTTT.

The rearrangement joins TRBV4-1 to TRBJ1-4; 9 positions agree with TRBD1. The J segment lost 2 bases and the V segment lost 0 bases, leaving 7 bases of the junction unmatched. CDR1 and CDR2 from the germline V gene are MGHRA and YSYEKL. There are 18 residues in the CDR3. CDR3 sequence: CASSQEVTGGRTNEKLFF. CDR3 coding DNA: TGCGCCAGCAGCCAAGAGGTAACAGGGGGCCGGACTAATGAAAAACTGTTTTTT.

The chain uses TRBV10-3 and TRBJ2-5, with D tentatively TRBD1 (6 bases). Per the germline V gene, CDR1 is ENHRY and CDR2 is SYGVKD. This CDR3 comprises 15 residues. The V gene lost 4 bases and the J gene lost 3 bases, with 15 bases spanning the gap. In DNA, the CDR3 is TGTGCCATCAGTGGATACCAGGGGATTAAAGAGACCCAGTACTTC. Its protein is CAISGYQGIKETQYF.

The rearrangement links TRBV27 to TRBJ1-3, with 8 bases that match TRBD1. In germline, CDR1 is MNHEY, CDR2 SMNVEV (reference sequence). The CDR3 loop spans 14 amino acids. Trimming took 8 bases from V and 7 from J; bases not matched to a gene: 10. The CDR3 spells CASAQGARINTIYF. CDR3 coding DNA: TGTGCCAGCGCTCAGGGGGCAAGGATTAACACCATATATTTT.

The chain has TRBV14 and TRBJ2-5, with a possible D match to TRBD1 (5 bases). Germline CDR1 reads SGHDN; CDR2 reads FVKESK. The CDR3 has 15 residues. The ends were cut back, 1 base at V and 5 bases at J, with 14 bases in the middle. The CDR3, as DNA: TGTGCCAGCAGCCAAGTGCAAGGGGCACGGGAGACCCAGTACTTC. Residues: CASSQVQGARETQYF.

V gene TRBV2 combines with J gene TRBJ2-7, with TRBD1 matching 9 bases. The length of the CDR3 is 17 residues. The germline gives CDR1 SNHLY, CDR2 FYNNEI. The V and J ends lost 0 bases and 2 bases, in that order; junction bases with no gene match: 8. CDR3 sequence: CASSEALIGQGPYEQYF. For the CDR3, the DNA is TGTGCCAGCAGTGAAGCGCTTATAGGACAGGGGCCCTACGAGCAGTACTTC.

CDR3 region: CASSWGQGAYEQYF. CDR3 nucleotide sequence: TGCGCCAGCAGCTGGGGACAGGGGGCCTACGAGCAGTACTTC. The chain joins TRBV5-1 to TRBJ2-7; TRBD1 agrees at 11 bases. CDR3 length equals 14 residues. Germline V lookup: CDR1 SGHRS, CDR2 YFSETQ. The junction had 1 base not matched to a gene; V was cut back by 3 bases and J by 2 bases.

The chain carries TRBV19 and TRBJ1-6; D is possibly TRBD1 (5 bases). Germline V CDR1 and CDR2: LNHDA, SQIVND (reference sequence). Trimming left V 0 bases short and J 10 bases short, with 13 bases between. CDR3 size: 15 residues. CDR3 sequence (DNA): TGTGCCAGTAGTATAGAAAGGGGCTCCGGATCACCCCTCCACTTT. It yields the protein CASSIERGSGSPLHF.

This chain uses TRBV10-1 with TRBJ1-1; TRBD1 matches at 9 bases. After removal of 4 bases from V and 4 bases from J, the junction contained 7 bases not matched to a gene. The CDR3 runs 15 residues. Germline assignment: CDR1 WNHNN and CDR2 SYGVQD (reference sequence). The CDR3 DNA is TGCGCCAGCAGTGTCCACGGGACAGGGACCACTGAAGCTTTCTTT. Residues: CASSVHGTGTTEAFF.